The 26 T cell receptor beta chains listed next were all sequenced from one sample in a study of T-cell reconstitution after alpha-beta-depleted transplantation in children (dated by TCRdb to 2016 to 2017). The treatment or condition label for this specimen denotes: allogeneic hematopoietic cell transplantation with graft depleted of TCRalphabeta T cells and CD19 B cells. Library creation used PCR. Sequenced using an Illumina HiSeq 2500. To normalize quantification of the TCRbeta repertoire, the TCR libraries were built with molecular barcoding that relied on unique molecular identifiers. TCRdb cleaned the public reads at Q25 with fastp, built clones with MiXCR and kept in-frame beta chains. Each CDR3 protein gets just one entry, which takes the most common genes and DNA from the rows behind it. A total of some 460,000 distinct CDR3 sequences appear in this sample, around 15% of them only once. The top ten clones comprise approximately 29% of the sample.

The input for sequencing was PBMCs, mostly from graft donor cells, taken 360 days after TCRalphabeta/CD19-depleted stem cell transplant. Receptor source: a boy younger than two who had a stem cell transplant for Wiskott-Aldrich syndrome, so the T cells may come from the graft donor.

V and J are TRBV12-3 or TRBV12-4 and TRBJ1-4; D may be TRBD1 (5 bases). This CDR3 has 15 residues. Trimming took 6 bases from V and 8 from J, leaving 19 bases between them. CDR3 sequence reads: CASSPQNQGGEKLFF. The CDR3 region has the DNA TGTGCCAGCAGCCCCCAAAACCAGGGAGGCGAAAAACTGTTTTTT.

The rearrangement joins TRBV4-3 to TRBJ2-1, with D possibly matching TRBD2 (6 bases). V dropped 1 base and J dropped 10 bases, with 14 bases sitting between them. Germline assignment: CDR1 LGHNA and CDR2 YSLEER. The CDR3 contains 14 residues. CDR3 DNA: TGCGCCAGCAGCCAAGGTCCTCTAGCGAGAGAGCAGTTCTTC. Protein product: CASSQGPLAREQFF.

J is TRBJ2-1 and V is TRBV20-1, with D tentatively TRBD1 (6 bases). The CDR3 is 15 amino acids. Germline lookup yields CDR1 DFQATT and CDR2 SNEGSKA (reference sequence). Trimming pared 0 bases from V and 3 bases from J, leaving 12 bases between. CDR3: CSARELGQFYNEQFF. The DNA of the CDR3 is TGCAGTGCTAGAGAGCTTGGACAGTTCTACAATGAGCAGTTCTTC.

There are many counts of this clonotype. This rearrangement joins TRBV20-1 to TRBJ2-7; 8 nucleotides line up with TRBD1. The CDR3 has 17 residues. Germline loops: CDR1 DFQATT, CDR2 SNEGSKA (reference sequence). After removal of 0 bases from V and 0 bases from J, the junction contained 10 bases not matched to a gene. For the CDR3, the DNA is TGCAGTGCTAGAGATCCCCGGCAGGGGGCCATCTCCTACGAGCAGTACTTC. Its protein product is CSARDPRQGAISYEQYF.

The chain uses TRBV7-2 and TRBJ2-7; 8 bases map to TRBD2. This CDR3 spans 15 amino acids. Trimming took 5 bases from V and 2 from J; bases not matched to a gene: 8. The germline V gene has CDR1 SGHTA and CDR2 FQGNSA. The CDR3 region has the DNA TGTGCCAGCAGCCCCCAAACCGGGAGGGCCTACGAGCAGTACTTC. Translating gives CASSPQTGRAYEQYF.

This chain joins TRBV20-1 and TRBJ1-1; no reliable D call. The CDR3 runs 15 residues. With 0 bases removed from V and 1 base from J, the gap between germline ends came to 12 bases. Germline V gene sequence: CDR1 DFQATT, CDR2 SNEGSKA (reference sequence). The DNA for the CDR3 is TGCAGTGCTAGAGATGGGAACGTTAAGAACACTGAAGCTTTCTTT. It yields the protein CSARDGNVKNTEAFF.

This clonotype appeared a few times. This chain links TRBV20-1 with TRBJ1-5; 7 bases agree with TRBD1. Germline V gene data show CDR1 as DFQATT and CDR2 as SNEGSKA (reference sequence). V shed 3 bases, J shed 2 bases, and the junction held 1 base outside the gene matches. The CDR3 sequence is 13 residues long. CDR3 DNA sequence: TGCAGTGCTAGCGGACAGGGCAATCAGCCCCAGCATTTT. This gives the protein CSASGQGNQPQHF.

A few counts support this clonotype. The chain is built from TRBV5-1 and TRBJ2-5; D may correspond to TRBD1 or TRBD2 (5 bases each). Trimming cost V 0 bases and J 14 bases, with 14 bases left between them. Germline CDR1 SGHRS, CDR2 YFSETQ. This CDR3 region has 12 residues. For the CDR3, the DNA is TGCGCCAGCAGCTTGGCCGGGGCAGGGCCCTACTTC. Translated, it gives CASSLAGAGPYF.

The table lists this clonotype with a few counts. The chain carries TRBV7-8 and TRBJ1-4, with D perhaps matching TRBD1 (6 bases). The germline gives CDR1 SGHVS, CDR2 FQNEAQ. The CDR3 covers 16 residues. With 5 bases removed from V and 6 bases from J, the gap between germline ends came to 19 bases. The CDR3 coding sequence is TGTGCCAGCAGCCCCAGGCGGGGGGCACTGGATGAAAAACTGTTTTTT. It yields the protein CASSPRRGALDEKLFF.

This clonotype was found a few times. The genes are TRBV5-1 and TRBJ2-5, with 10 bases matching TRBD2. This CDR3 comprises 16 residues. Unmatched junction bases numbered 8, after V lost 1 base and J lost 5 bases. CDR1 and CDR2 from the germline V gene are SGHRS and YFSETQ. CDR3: CASSLTSAGGPETQYF. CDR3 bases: TGCGCCAGCAGCTTGACTTCAGCGGGGGGGCCGGAGACCCAGTACTTC.

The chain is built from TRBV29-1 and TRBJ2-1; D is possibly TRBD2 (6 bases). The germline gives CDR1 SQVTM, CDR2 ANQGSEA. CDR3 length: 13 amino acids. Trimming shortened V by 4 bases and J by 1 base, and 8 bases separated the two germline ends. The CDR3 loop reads CSVAGRSYNEQFF. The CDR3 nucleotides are TGCAGCGTTGCCGGGAGATCCTACAATGAGCAGTTCTTC.

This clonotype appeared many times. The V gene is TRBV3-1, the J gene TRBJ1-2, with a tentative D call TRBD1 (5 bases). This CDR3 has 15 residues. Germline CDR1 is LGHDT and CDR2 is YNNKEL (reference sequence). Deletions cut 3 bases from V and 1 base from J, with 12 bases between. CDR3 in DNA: TGTGCCAGCAGCCACATGCCCGGGGGTAACTATGGCTACACCTTC. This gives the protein CASSHMPGGNYGYTF.

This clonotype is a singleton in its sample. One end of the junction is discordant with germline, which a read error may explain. The CDR3 sequence: CASSLTPGQADF. CDR3 coding DNA: TGTGCCAGCAGTCTTACACCGGGACAGGCGGACTTC. V is TRBV28 and J is TRBJ2-4; 8 positions match TRBD1. Germline CDR1 is MDHEN and CDR2 is SYDVKM. The CDR3 covers 12 residues.

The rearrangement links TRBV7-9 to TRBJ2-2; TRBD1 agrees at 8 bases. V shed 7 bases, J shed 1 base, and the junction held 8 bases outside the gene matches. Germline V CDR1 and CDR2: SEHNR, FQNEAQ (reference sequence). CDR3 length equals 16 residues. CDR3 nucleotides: TGTGCCAGCAACAAGGTTGGGACAGGGAACACCGGGGAGCTGTTTTTT. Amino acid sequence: CASNKVGTGNTGELFF.

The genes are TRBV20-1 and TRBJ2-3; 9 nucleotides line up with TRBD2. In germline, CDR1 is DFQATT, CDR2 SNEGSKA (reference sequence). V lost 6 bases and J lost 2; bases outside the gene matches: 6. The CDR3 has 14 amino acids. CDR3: CSAKRLADTDTQYF. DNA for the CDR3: TGCAGTGCCAAAAGACTAGCGGACACAGATACGCAGTATTTT.

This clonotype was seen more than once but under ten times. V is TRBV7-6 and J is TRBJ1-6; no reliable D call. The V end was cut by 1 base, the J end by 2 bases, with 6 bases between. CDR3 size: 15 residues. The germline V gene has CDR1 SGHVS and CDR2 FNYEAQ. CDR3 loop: CASSLGSAYNSPLHF. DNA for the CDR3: TGTGCCAGCAGCTTAGGGTCAGCCTATAATTCACCCCTCCACTTT.

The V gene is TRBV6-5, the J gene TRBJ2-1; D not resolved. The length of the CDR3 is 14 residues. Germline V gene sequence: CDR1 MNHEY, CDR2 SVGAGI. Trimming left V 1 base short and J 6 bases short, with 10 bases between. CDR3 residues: CASSYWGRGNEQFF. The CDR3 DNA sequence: TGTGCCAGCAGTTACTGGGGTCGTGGCAATGAGCAGTTCTTC.

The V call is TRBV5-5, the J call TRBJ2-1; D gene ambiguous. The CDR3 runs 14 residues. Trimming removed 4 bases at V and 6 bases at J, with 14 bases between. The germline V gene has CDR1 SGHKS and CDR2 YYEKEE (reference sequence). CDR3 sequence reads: CASSPGPPCNEQFF. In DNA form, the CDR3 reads TGTGCCAGCAGCCCTGGACCGCCCTGCAATGAGCAGTTCTTC. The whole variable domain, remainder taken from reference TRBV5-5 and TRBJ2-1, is DAGVTQSPTHLIKTRGQQVTLRCSPISGHKSVSWYQQVLGQGPQFIFQYYEKEERGRGNFPDRFSARQFPNYSSELNVNALLLGDSALYLCASSPGPPCNEQFFGPGTRLTVL.

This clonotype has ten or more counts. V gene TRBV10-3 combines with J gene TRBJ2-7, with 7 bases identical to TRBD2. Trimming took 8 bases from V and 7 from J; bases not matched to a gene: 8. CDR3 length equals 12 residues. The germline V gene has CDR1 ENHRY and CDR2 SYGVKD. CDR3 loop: CAIEAGTGEQYF. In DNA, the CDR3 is TGTGCCATCGAAGCGGGAACGGGTGAGCAGTACTTC.

The CDR3 protein is CATSAGPGLETQYF. The CDR3 coding sequence is TGTGCCACCAGCGCGGGACCGGGGTTGGAGACCCAGTACTTC. The J gene is TRBJ2-5, the V gene TRBV19, with D tentatively TRBD2 (6 bases). V dropped 10 bases and J dropped 5 bases, with 20 bases sitting between them. There are 14 residues in the CDR3. Germline values: CDR1 LNHDA, CDR2 SQIVND (reference sequence).

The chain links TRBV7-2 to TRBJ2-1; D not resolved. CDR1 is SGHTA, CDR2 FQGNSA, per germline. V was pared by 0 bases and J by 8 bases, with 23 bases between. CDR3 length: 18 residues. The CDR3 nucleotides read TGTGCCAGCAGCTTAGCCCCAACCCAAATTTTAGGGTCCGATGAGCAGTTCTTC. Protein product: CASSLAPTQILGSDEQFF. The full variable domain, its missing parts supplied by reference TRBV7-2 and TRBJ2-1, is GAGVSQSPSNKVTEKGKDVELRCDPISGHTALYWYRQSLGQGLEFLIYFQGNSAPDKSGLPSDRFSAERTGGSVSTLTIQRTQQEDSAVYLCASSLAPTQILGSDEQFFGPGTRLTVL.

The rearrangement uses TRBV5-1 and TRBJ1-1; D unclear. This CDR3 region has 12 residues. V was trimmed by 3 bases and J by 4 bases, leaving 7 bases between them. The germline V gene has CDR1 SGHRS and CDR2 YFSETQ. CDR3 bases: TGCGCCAGCAGCTCGCCCGGCACTGAAGCTTTCTTT. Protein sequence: CASSSPGTEAFF.

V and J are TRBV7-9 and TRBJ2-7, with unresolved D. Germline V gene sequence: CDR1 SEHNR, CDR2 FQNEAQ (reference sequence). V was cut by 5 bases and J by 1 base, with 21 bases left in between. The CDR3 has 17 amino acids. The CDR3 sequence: CASSPKAGAVVSYEQYF. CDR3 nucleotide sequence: TGTGCCAGCAGCCCGAAAGCCGGCGCAGTCGTTTCCTACGAGCAGTACTTC.

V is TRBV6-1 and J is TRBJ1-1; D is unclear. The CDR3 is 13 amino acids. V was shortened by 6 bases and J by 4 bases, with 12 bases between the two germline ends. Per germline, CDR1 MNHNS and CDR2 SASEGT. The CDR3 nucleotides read TGTGCCAGCAGCCATCCGCGGGGCACTGAAGCTTTCTTT. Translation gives CASSHPRGTEAFF.

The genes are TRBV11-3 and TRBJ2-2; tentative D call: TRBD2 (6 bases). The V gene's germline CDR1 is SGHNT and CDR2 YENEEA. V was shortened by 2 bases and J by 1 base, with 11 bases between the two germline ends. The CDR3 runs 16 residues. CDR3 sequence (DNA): TGTGCCAGCAGCTTAAGACCGGGAGTGAACACCGGGGAGCTGTTTTTT. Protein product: CASSLRPGVNTGELFF.

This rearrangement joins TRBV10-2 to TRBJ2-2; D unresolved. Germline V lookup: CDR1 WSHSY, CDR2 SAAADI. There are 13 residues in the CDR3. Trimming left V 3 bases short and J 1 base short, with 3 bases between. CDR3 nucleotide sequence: TGCGCCAGCAGTGATAAGAACACCGGGGAGCTGTTTTTT. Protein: CASSDKNTGELFF.